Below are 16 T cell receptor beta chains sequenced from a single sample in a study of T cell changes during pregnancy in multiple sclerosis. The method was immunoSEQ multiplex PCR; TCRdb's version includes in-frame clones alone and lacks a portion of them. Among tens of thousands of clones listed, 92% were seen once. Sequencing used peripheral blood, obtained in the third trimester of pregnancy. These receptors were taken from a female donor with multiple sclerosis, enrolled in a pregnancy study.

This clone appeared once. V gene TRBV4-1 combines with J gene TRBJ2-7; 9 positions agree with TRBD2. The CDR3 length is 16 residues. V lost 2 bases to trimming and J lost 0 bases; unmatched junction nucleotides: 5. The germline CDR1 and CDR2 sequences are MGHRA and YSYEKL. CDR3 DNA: TGCGCCAGCAGCCAATACCTAGCGGGATCCTCCTACGAGCAGTACTTC. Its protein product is CASSQYLAGSSYEQYF.

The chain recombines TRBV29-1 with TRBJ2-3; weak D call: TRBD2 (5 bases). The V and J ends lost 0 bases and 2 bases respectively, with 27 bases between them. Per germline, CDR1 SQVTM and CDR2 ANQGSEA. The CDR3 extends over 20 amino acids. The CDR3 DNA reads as TGCAGCGTTGAAGAGGTTGCCATGGGATCTAGTTCCGGGAACACAGATACGCAGTATTTT. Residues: CSVEEVAMGSSSGNTDTQYF.

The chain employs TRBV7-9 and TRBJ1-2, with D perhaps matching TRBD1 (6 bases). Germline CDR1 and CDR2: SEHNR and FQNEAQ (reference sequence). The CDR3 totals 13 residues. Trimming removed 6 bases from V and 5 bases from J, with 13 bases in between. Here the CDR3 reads CASSEQGAYGYTF. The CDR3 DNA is TGTGCCAGCAGTGAACAGGGCGCATATGGCTACACCTTC.

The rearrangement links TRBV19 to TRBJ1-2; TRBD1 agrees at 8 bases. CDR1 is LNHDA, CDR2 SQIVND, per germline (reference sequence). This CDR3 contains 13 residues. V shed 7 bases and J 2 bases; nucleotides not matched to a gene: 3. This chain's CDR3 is CASTDRGNYGYTF. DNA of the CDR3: TGTGCCAGTACCGACAGGGGAAACTATGGCTACACCTTC.

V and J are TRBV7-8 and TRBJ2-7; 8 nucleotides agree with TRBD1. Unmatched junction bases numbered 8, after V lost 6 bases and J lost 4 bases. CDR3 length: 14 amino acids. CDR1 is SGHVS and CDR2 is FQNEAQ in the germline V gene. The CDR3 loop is CASSRGQGNYEQYF. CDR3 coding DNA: TGTGCCAGCAGTCGTGGACAGGGCAATTACGAGCAGTACTTC.

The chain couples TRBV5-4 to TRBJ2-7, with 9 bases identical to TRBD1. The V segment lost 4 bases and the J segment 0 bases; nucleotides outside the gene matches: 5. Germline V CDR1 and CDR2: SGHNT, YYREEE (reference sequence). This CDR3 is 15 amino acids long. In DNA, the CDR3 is TGTGCCAGCAGCCACGGACAGGGGCCCTCCTACGAGCAGTACTTC. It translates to CASSHGQGPSYEQYF.

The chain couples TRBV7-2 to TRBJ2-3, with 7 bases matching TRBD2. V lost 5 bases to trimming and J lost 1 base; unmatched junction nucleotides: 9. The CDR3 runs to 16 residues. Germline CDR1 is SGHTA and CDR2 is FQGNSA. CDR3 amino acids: CASSRIAGGGTDTQYF. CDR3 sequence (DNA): TGTGCCAGCAGCAGAATAGCGGGCGGTGGCACAGATACGCAGTATTTT.

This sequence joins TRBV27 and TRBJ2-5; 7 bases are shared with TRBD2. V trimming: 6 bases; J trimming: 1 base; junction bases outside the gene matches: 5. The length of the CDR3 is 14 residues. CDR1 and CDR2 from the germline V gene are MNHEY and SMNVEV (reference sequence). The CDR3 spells CASRDRTSQETQYF. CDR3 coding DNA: TGTGCCAGCAGAGACCGGACTAGCCAAGAGACCCAGTACTTC.

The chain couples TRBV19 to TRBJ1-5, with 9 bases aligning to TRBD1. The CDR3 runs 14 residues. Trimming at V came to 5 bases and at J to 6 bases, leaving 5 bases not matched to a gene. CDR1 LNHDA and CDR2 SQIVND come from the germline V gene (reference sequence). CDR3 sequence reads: CASSETGGTQPQHF. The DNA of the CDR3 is TGTGCCAGTAGTGAGACAGGGGGTACTCAGCCCCAGCATTTT.

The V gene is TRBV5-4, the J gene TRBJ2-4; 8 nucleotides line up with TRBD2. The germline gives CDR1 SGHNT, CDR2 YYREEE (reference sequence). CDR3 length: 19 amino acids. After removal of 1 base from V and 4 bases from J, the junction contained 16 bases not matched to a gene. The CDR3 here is CASSLYIRVGRGGKNIQYF. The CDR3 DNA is TGTGCCAGCAGCTTGTATATTCGGGTCGGGAGGGGGGGAAAAAACATTCAGTACTTC.

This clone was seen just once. The CDR3 loop is CATTRAREGTGELFF. The CDR3, as DNA: TGTGCCACCACTAGGGCGAGGGAAGGCACCGGGGAGCTGTTTTTT. The V call is TRBV6-6, the J call TRBJ2-2; a possible D gene is TRBD2 (5 bases). The V gene's germline CDR1 is MNHNY and CDR2 SVGAGI (reference sequence). Trimming left V 10 bases short and J 4 bases short, with 19 bases between. This CDR3 spans 15 amino acids.

The CDR3 here is CASSLGQGETDTQYF. The CDR3 region has the DNA TGTGCCAGCAGCCTTGGACAGGGTGAAACAGATACGCAGTATTTT. V usage is TRBV6-5 and J usage is TRBJ2-3, with 8 bases aligning to TRBD1. J lost 3 bases, V lost 6 bases, and 8 bases had no gene match. Germline values: CDR1 MNHEY, CDR2 SVGAGI. This CDR3 comprises 15 residues.

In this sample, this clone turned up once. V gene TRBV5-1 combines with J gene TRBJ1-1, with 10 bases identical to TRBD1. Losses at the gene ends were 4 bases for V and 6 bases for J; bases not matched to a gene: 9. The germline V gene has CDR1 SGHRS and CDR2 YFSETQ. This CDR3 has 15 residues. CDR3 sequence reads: CASSAGTGVTSEAFF. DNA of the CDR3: TGCGCCAGCAGCGCTGGGACAGGGGTAACGTCTGAAGCTTTCTTT.

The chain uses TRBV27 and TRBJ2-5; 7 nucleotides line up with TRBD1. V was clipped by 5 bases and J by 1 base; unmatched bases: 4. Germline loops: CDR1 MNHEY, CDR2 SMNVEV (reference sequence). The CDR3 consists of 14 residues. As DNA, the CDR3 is TGTGCCAGCAGTCCCGGGGACAGCCAAGAGACCCAGTACTTC. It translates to CASSPGDSQETQYF.

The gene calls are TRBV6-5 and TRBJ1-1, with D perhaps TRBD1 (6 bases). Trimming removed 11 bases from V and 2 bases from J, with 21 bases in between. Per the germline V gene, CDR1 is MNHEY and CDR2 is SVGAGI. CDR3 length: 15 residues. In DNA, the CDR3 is TGTGCCGTTAGAGAGGGGGACACTTTAAACACTGAAGCTTTCTTT. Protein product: CAVREGDTLNTEAFF.

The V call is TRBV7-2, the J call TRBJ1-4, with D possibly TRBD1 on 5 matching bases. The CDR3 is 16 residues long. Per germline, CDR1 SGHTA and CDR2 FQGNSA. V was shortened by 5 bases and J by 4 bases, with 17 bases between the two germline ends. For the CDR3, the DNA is TGTGCCAGCAGCCGGACCCCGGGGGTATATAATGAAAAACTGTTTTTT. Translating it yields CASSRTPGVYNEKLFF.